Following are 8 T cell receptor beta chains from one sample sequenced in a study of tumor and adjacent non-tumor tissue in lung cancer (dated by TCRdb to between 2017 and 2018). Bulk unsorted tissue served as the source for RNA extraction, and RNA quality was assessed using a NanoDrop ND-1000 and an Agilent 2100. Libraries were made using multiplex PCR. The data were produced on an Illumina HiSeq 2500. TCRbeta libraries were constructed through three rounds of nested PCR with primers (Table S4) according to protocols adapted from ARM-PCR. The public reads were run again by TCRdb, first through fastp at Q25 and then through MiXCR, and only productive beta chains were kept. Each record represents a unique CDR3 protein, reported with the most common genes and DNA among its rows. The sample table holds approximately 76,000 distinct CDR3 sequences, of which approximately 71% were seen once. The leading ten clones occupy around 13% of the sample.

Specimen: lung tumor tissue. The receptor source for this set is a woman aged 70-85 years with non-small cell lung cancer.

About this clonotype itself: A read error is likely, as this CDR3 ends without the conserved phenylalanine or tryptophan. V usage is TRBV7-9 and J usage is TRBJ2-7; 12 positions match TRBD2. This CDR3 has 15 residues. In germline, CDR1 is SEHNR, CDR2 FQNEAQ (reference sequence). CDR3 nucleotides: TGTGCCAGCAGCTACCGACTAGCGGGAGACCACGAACAGTACACC. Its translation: CASSYRLAGDHEQYT.

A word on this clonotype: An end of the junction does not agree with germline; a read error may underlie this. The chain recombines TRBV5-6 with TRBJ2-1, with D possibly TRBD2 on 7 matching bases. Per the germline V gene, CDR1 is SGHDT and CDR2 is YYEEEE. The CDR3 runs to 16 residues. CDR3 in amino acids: CASSLYREWDYNEKFF. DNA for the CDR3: TGCGCCAGCAGCTTATACAGGGAGTGGGACTACAATGAGAAGTTCTTC.

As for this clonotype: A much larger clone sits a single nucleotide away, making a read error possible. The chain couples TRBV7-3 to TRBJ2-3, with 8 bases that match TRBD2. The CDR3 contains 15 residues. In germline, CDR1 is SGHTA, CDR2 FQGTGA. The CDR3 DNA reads TGTGCCAGCAGCTCACTAGCGGTGAGCACAGATACGCATTATTTT. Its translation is CASSSLAVSTDTHYF.

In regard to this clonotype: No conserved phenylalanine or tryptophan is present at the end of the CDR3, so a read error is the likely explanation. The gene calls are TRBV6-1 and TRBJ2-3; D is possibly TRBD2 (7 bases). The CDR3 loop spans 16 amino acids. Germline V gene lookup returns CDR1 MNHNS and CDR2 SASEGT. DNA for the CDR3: TGTGCCAGCAGTGACCGGGGGCGGGAGAGCATAGATACGCAGTATTGT. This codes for CASSDRGRESIDTQYC.

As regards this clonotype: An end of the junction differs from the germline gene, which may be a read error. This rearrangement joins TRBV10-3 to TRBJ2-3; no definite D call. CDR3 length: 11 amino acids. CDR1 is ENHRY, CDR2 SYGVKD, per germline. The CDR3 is CAISERDKQYF. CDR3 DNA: TGTGCCATCAGTGAGCGAGATAAGCAGTATTTT.

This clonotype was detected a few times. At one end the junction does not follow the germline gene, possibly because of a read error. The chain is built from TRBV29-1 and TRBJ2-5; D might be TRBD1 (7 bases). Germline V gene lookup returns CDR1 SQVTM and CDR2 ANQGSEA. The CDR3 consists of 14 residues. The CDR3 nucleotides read TGCAGCATTGAGATTGGAGGGGGCGGAGAGACCCAGTACTTC. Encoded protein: CSIEIGGGGETQYF.

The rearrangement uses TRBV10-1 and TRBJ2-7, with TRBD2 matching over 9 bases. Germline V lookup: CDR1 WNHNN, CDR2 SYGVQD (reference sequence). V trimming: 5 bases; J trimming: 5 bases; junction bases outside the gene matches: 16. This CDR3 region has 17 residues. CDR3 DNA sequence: TGCGCCAGCAGTACTATCCCTCTAGCGGGAAATTTCAACGAGCAGTACTTC. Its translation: CASSTIPLAGNFNEQYF.

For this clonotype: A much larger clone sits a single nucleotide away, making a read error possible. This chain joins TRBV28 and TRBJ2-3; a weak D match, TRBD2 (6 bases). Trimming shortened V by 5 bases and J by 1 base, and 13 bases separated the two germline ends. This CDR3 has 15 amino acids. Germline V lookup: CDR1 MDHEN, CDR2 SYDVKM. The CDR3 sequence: CASSTWGEGTDTQYF. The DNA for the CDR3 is TGTGCCAGCAGTACATGGGGGGAGGGCACAGATACGCAGTATTTT.